This TCR beta chain was sequenced for a study of T-cell memory formation after mild COVID-19. Study-wide results and caveats: Several responding clones turned up in pre-infection memory, indicating that cross-reactive memory may have taken part.

About this clonotype itself: Its antigen is not identified.

MiXCR, applied by TCRdb to the 5' RACE reads, yields one record per CDR3 protein. The sample shows some 330,000 distinct CDR3 sequences, around 20% of them seen only once. The V gene's germline CDR1 is DFQATT and CDR2 SNEGSKA (reference sequence). V lost 3 bases to trimming and J lost 4 bases; unmatched junction nucleotides: 8. The CDR3 is 14 residues long. The clonotype was recovered from an adult woman who had mild COVID-19 (a few samples of this study predate the infection). Cell type and time point are not known. Sequencing was done on a sample of PBMCs or a T cell subset sorted from them (not recorded which). This chain joins TRBV20-1 and TRBJ1-1, with 7 positions matching TRBD1. The CDR3 here is CSARATGKGTEAFF. In nucleotides, the CDR3 is TGCAGTGCTAGGGCGACAGGGAAGGGCACTGAAGCTTTCTTT.